One and the same sample provided the 10 T cell receptor beta chains below, sequenced in a study of shared clonotypes between healthy human individuals. Clones were sequenced by immunoSEQ multiplex PCR, and TCRdb holds only the in-frame ones, with some missing. The sample lists about 1 million clones, approximately 70% seen once, with approximately 1.5% in the top ten. Sequences were obtained from memory CD4+ T cells sorted from blood. Subset of the sample: CD45RA-negative fraction. Receptors originate from a man aged 18 to 35 in good health.

This clone was found a few times. In the same sample, other DNA sequences code for this CDR3. The V and J genes are TRBV10-3 and TRBJ2-3; D gene uncertain. CDR1 and CDR2 (germline): ENHRY, SYGVKD. V gave up 3 bases and J gave up 2 bases, with 3 bases separating them. The CDR3 length is 12 residues. The DNA of the CDR3 is TGTGCCATCAGTGACTCCACAGATACGCAGTATTTT. Encoded protein: CAISDSTDTQYF.

This clone showed up just a few times. This CDR3 is also generated by other DNA sequences in the sample. The chain employs TRBV5-5 and TRBJ1-1; D gene ambiguous. This CDR3 has 13 amino acids. Per the germline V gene, CDR1 is SGHKS and CDR2 is YYEKEE (reference sequence). V gave up 1 base and J gave up 2 bases, with 6 bases separating them. CDR3 DNA sequence: TGTGCCAGCAGCTTGTGGGGAAACACTGAAGCTTTCTTT. This sequence encodes CASSLWGNTEAFF. Complete variable domain (other parts from reference TRBV5-5 and TRBJ1-1): DAGVTQSPTHLIKTRGQQVTLRCSPISGHKSVSWYQQVLGQGPQFIFQYYEKEERGRGNFPDRFSARQFPNYSSELNVNALLLGDSALYLCASSLWGNTEAFFGQGTRLTVV.

This sequence joins TRBV10-3 and TRBJ2-7; 9 nucleotides agree with TRBD1. With 5 bases clipped from V and 2 bases from J, the junction kept 4 bases outside the gene matches. The germline CDR1 and CDR2 sequences are ENHRY and SYGVKD. The CDR3 runs to 14 residues. CDR3 bases: TGTGCCATCAGTACCGGGACAGGGCCCTACGAGCAGTACTTC. Translation: CAISTGTGPYEQYF.

This chain links TRBV7-2 with TRBJ2-1, with no clear D. V lost 3 bases and J lost 8, with 11 bases in between. This CDR3 has 13 residues. In germline, CDR1 is SGHTA, CDR2 FQGNSA. CDR3 protein: CASSFSYSDEQFF. For the CDR3, the DNA is TGTGCCAGCAGCTTCTCCTACTCGGATGAGCAGTTCTTC.

V usage is TRBV9 and J usage is TRBJ2-3; the D call may be TRBD1 or TRBD2 (5 bases each). Germline lookup yields CDR1 SGDLS and CDR2 YYNGEE. This CDR3 spans 13 amino acids. V gave up 0 bases and J gave up 4 bases, with 6 bases separating them. Written as DNA, the CDR3 is TGTGCCAGCAGCGTAGGAGGGGCAGATACGCAGTATTTT. Protein product: CASSVGGADTQYF.

This chain links TRBV30 with TRBJ1-5; the match to TRBD1 covers 8 bases. The germline gives CDR1 GTSNPN, CDR2 SVGIG (reference sequence). The V and J ends lost 0 bases and 4 bases, in that order; junction bases with no gene match: 5. This CDR3 has 15 amino acids. In DNA form, the CDR3 reads TGTGCCTGGAGTGTCAGGGACAGGTCAAATCAGCCCCAGCATTTT. It is translated as CAWSVRDRSNQPQHF.

Only a few counts were recorded for this clone. The gene calls are TRBV4-3 and TRBJ2-2; 8 bases line up with TRBD1. Germline V lookup: CDR1 LGHNA, CDR2 YSLEER. V shed 4 bases, J shed 3 bases, and the junction held 7 bases outside the gene matches. The CDR3 spans 16 residues. The CDR3 DNA is TGCGCCAGCAGCCCCAGGACAGGGTACGACACCGGGGAGCTGTTTTTT. It codes for CASSPRTGYDTGELFF.

V is TRBV6-6 and J is TRBJ2-7, with 7 bases identical to TRBD1. The CDR3 totals 13 residues. V gave up 7 bases and J gave up 5 bases; unmatched junction bases: 8. Germline assignment: CDR1 MNHNY and CDR2 SVGAGI (reference sequence). CDR3 DNA sequence: TGTGCCAGCACCAGGACAGGTTTAGACGAGCAGTACTTC. Its protein is CASTRTGLDEQYF.

The J gene is TRBJ2-7, the V gene TRBV28, with D perhaps given as TRBD1 or TRBD2 (5 bases each). The CDR3 runs 19 residues. V was clipped by 3 bases and J by 0 bases, with 24 bases between them. Germline CDR1 is MDHEN and CDR2 is SYDVKM. The CDR3 sequence: CASSLNSGQGIISSYEQYF. In nucleotides, the CDR3 is TGTGCCAGCAGTTTGAACTCGGGGCAGGGAATAATTAGCTCCTACGAGCAGTACTTC.

This chain uses TRBV5-1 with TRBJ2-3; tentatively, D is TRBD2 (6 bases). Trimming cost V 4 bases and J 4 bases, with 10 bases left between them. In germline, CDR1 is SGHRS, CDR2 YFSETQ. There are 13 residues in the CDR3. The CDR3 region has the DNA TGCGCCAGCAGCCTCGGACTATCAGATACGCAGTATTTT. It specifies CASSLGLSDTQYF.